The TCR beta chain described here comes from a study (dated by TCRdb to about 2016). Based on the germline V gene (reference sequence), the CDR1 and CDR2 sequences are LNHNV and YYDKDF. V lost 0 bases and J lost 2 bases; the stretch between them is 11 bases long. The CDR3 goes from the cysteine to the phenylalanine over 16 residues. The sequence is cut down to CDR3 DNA, 48 bases in frame from base 1. Points on this clonotype: Its antigen is not yet known. Base-call qualities are not available, and no considerably larger clone is one nucleotide away.

The library was obtained by RT-PCR. Sequencing was carried out with an Illumina MiSeq. TCRdb handled the public reads itself, with Q25 trimming in fastp and clone calling in MiXCR, and kept productive beta chains. When rows share a CDR3 protein, they turn into one entry using the most common DNA and genes. This sample has fewer than 800,000 distinct CDR3 sequences in its table, and 14% of those were observed once. The top ten constitute roughly 3.9% of the sample. This TCR derives from a female donor in good health, serving as a healthy control. The sample taken for sequencing was memory CD4+ T cells from blood. The rearrangement joined TRBV15 to TRBJ1-5; a confident D gene designation cannot be given. CDR3 reads: CATSRDREPGNQPQHF. The nucleotide sequence reads TGTGCCACCAGCAGAGATCGGGAACCCGGCAATCAGCCCCAGCATTTT.